Shown below are 5 T cell receptor beta chains from a single sample sequenced in a study of early T cells in non-severe SARS-CoV-2 infection. TCRdb processed the 5' RACE reads anew with MiXCR; each CDR3 protein has one entry. Among 25,000 to 35,000 distinct CDR3 sequences listed, approximately 7% were seen once. Sequencing used whole blood. The receptors originated from an adult who was a healthcare worker with PCR-confirmed SARS-CoV-2 infection or an uninfected control (not recorded which).

The rearrangement links TRBV7-9 to TRBJ2-3, with TRBD1 matching over 8 bases. J lost 4 bases, V lost 5 bases, and 11 bases had no gene match. This CDR3 has 16 residues. CDR1 and CDR2 from the germline V gene are SEHNR and FQNEAQ (reference sequence). DNA of the CDR3: TGTGCCAGCAGCCCATCGGGGACAGGATTCTCAGATACGCAGTATTTT. Translation: CASSPSGTGFSDTQYF.

This clonotype was counted ten times or more. This chain joins TRBV4-3 and TRBJ2-1, with D uncertain. This CDR3 region has 16 residues. The V end was cut by 0 bases, the J end by 6 bases, with 15 bases between. Germline assignment: CDR1 LGHNA and CDR2 YSLEER. DNA for the CDR3: TGCGCCAGCAGCCAAGATCCCCCCTACGGCCTCAATGAGCAGTTCTTC. Its protein product is CASSQDPPYGLNEQFF.

The table lists this clonotype with many counts. The chain employs TRBV28 and TRBJ2-7, with a possible D match to TRBD1 (6 bases). Germline CDR1 MDHEN, CDR2 SYDVKM. The V gene lost 9 bases and the J gene lost 0 bases, with 18 bases spanning the gap. This CDR3 contains 15 residues. The CDR3 spells CASSEARGSSYEQYF. CDR3 DNA: TGTGCCAGTAGCGAAGCTAGGGGGTCCTCCTACGAGCAGTACTTC. Variable domain in full (rest from reference TRBV28 and TRBJ2-7): DVKVTQSSRYLVKRTGEKVFLECVQDMDHENMFWYRQDPGLGLRLIYFSYDVKMKEKGDIPEGYSVSREKKERFSLILESASTNQTSMYLCASSEARGSSYEQYFGPGTRLTVT.

This clonotype showed up many times. The chain joins TRBV28 to TRBJ2-7, with D perhaps assigned TRBD1 or TRBD2 (7 bases each). The CDR3 is 17 residues long. Germline CDR1 MDHEN, CDR2 SYDVKM. Trimming stripped 10 bases from V and 1 base from J, with 26 bases between. Here the CDR3 reads CATRTGVGREASYEQYF. The DNA for the CDR3 is TGTGCCACCCGAACAGGGGTCGGACGGGAGGCATCCTACGAGCAGTACTTC.

This clonotype was recorded at least ten times. This chain connects TRBV6-1 to TRBJ2-7; a weak D match, TRBD2 (6 bases). With 6 bases removed from V and 1 base from J, the gap between germline ends came to 10 bases. Germline assignment: CDR1 MNHNS and CDR2 SASEGT. This CDR3 contains 13 residues. CDR3 residues: CASRGSGSYEQYF. CDR3 sequence (DNA): TGTGCCAGCAGGGGAAGCGGGTCCTACGAGCAGTACTTC.